The subject of this entry is one T cell receptor (beta chain). CD45RO-negative cells were positively selected for CCR7, leaving out terminally differentiated effector memory CD45RA+ cells. The source of the sample is a study of shared clonotypes between healthy human individuals. Trimming pared 0 bases from V and 5 bases from J, leaving 8 bases between. Germline V lookup: CDR1 SGHRS, CDR2 YFSETQ. This CDR3 is 13 amino acids long. Clones were sequenced by immunoSEQ multiplex PCR, and TCRdb holds only the in-frame ones, with some missing. The sample lists about 680,000 clones; 92% were seen once. The sequence came from a man aged 25-45 years in good health. The sample consisted of naive CD8+ T cells sorted from blood. J is TRBJ1-1 and V is TRBV5-1; the D is unclear. CDR3 sequence reads: CASSLAGQTEAFF. In nucleotides, the CDR3 is TGCGCCAGCAGCTTGGCTGGGCAGACTGAAGCTTTCTTT.